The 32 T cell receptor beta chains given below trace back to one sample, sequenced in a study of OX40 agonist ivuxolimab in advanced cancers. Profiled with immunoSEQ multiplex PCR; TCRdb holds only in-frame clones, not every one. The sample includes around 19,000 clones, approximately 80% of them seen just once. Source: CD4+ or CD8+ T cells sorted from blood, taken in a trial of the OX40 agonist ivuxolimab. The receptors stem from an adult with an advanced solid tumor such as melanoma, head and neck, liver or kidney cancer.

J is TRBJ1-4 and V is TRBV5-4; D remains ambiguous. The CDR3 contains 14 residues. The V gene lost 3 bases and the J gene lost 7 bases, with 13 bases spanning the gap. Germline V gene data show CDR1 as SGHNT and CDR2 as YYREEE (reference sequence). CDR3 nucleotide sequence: TGTGCCAGCAGCTCGGGTCCCCACAGTGAAAAACTGTTTTTT. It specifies CASSSGPHSEKLFF.

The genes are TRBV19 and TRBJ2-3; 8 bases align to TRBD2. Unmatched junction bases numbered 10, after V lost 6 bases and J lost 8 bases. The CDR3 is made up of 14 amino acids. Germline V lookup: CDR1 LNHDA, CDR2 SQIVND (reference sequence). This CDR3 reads CASRERELRSTQYF. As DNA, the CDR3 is TGTGCCAGTAGGGAGCGGGAGTTGAGGAGTACGCAGTATTTT.

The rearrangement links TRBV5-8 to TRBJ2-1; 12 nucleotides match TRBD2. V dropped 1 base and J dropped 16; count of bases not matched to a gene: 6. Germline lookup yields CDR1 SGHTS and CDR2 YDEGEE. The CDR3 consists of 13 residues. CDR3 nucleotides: TGTGCCAGCAGCTTGACTCCGACTAGCGGGAGATTCTTC. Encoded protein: CASSLTPTSGRFF.

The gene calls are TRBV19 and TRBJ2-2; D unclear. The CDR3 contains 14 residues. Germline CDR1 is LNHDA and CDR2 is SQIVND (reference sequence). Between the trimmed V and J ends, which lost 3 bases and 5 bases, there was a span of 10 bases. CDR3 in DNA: TGTGCCAGTAGTATCAAGGTCATTACCGGGGAGCTGTTTTTT. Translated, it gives CASSIKVITGELFF. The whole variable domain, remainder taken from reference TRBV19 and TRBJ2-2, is DGGITQSPKYLFRKEGQNVTLSCEQNLNHDAMYWYRQDPGQGLRLIYYSQIVNDFQKGDIAEGYSVSREKKESFPLTVTSAQKNPTAFYLCASSIKVITGELFFGEGSRLTVL.

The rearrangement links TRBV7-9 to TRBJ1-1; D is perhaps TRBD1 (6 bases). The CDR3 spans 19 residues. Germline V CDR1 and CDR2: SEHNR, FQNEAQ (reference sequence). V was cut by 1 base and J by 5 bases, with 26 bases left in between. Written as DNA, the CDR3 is TGTGCCAGCAGCTTAGATGTACTGGGACACTCCTTCCAGGGGACTGAAGCTTTCTTT. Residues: CASSLDVLGHSFQGTEAFF.

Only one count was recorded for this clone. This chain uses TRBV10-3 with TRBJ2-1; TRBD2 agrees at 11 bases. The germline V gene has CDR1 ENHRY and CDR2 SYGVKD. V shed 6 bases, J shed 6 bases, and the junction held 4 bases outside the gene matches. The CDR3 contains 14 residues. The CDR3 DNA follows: TGTGCCATCAGGAGTAGCGGGGGGGCCAATGAGCAGTTCTTC. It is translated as CAIRSSGGANEQFF.

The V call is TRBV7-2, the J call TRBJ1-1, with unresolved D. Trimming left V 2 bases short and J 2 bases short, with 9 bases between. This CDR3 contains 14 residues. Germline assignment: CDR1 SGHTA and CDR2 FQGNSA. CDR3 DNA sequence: TGTGCCAGCAGCTTAAACAGAATAAACACTGAAGCTTTCTTT. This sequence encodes CASSLNRINTEAFF. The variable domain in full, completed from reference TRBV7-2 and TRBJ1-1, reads GAGVSQSPSNKVTEKGKDVELRCDPISGHTALYWYRQSLGQGLEFLIYFQGNSAPDKSGLPSDRFSAERTGGSVSTLTIQRTQQEDSAVYLCASSLNRINTEAFFGQGTRLTVV.

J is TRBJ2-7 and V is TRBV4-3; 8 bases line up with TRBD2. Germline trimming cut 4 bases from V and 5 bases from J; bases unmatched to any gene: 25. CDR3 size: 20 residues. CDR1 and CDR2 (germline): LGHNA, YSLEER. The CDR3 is CASSPTRSGAGGRKFNEQYF. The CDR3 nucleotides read TGCGCCAGCAGCCCAACGAGGTCGGGGGCGGGCGGGAGGAAGTTTAACGAGCAGTACTTC.

The CDR3 loop is CASSHHRGGLNEQFF. The CDR3 DNA reads as TGTGCCAGCAGCCATCACAGGGGAGGCCTCAATGAGCAGTTCTTC. This rearrangement joins TRBV14 to TRBJ2-1, with D tentatively TRBD1 (7 bases). With 3 bases removed from V and 6 bases from J, the gap between germline ends came to 15 bases. This CDR3 contains 15 residues. Germline V gene lookup returns CDR1 SGHDN and CDR2 FVKESK.

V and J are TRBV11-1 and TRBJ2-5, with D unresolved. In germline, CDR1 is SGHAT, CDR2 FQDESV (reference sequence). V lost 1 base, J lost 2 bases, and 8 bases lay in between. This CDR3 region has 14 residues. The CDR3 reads CASSLVSRQETQYF. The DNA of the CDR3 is TGTGCCAGCAGCTTAGTGAGTCGACAAGAGACCCAGTACTTC.

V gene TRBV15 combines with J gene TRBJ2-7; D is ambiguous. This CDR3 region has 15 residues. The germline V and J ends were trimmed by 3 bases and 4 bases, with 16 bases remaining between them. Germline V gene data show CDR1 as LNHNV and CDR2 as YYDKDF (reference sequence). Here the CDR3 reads CATSRSMGVGYEQYF. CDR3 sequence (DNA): TGTGCCACCAGCAGGAGCATGGGTGTCGGTTACGAGCAGTACTTC.

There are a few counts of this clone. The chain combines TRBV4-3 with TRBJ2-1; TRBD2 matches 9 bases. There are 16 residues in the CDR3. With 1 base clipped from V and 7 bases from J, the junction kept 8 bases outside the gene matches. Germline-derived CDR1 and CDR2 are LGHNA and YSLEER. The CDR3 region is CASSQVLSGRGNEQFF. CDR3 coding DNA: TGCGCCAGCAGCCAAGTTCTTAGCGGGAGAGGGAATGAGCAGTTCTTC.

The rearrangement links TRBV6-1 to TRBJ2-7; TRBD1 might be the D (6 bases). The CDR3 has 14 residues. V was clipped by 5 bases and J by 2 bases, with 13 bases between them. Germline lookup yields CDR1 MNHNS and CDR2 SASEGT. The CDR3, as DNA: TGTGCCAGCAGTCACCGGACAGAAACCTACGAGCAGTACTTC. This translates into CASSHRTETYEQYF.

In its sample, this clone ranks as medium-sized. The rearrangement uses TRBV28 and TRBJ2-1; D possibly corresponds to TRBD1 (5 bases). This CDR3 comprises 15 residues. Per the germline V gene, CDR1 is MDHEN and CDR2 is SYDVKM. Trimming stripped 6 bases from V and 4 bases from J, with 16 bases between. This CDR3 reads CASSPPGSVYNEQFF. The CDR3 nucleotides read TGTGCCAGCAGCCCCCCAGGGTCGGTTTACAATGAGCAGTTCTTC.

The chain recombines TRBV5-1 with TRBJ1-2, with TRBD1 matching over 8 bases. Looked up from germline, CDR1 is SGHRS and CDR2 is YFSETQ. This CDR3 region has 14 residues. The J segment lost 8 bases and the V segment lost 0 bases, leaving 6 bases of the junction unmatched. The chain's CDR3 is CASSLAGTGGGYTF. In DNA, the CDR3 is TGCGCCAGCAGCTTGGCCGGGACAGGAGGGGGCTACACCTTC.

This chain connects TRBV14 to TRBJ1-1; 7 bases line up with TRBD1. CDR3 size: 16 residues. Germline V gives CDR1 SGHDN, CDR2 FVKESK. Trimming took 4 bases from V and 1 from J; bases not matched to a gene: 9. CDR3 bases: TGTGCCAGCAGCCCCTGGTTTGGGACAGCGAACACTGAAGCTTTCTTT. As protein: CASSPWFGTANTEAFF.

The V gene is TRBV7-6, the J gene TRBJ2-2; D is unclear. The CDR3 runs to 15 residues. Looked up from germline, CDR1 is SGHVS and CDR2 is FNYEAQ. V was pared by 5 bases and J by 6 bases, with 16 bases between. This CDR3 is CASSSFGRMAGELFF. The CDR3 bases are TGTGCCAGCAGCAGCTTTGGGCGTATGGCCGGGGAGCTGTTTTTT.

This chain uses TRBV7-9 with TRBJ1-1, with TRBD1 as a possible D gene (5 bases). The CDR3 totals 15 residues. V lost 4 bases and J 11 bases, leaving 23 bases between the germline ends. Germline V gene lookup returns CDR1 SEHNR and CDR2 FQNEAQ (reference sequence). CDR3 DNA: TGTGCCAGCAGCTCAACCCAAGGGACTCTTAAGAAGGCTTTCTTT. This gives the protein CASSSTQGTLKKAFF.

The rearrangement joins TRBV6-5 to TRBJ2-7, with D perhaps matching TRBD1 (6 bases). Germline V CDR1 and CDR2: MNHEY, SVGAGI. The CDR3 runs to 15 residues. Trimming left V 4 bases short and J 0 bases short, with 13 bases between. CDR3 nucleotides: TGTGCCAGCAGTTCACAGGGTTACATCTCCTACGAGCAGTACTTC. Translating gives CASSSQGYISYEQYF.

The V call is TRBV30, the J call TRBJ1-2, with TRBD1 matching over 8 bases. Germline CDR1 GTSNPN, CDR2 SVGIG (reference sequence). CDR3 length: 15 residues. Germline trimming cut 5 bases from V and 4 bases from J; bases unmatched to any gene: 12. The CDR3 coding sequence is TGTGCCTGGGAGGGGCGGGCAGGGGGCAGCTATGGCTACACCTTC. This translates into CAWEGRAGGSYGYTF.

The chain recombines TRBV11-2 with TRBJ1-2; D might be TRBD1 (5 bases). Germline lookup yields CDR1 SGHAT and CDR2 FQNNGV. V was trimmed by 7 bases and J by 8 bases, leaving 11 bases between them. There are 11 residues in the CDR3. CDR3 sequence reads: CASTAGRGYTF. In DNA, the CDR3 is TGTGCCAGCACAGCAGGGCGCGGCTACACCTTC.

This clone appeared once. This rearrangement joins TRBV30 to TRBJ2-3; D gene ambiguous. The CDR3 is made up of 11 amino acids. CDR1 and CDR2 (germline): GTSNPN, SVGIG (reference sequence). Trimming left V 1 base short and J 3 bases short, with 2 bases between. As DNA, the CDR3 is TGTGCCTGGAGTGAGACAGATACGCAGTATTTT. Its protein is CAWSETDTQYF.

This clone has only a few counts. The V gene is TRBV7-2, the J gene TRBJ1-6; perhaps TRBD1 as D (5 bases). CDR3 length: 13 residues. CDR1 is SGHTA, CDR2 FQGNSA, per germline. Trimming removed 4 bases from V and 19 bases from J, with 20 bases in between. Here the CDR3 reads CASSSPPGTPTHF. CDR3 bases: TGTGCCAGCAGCTCCCCCCCCGGGACCCCCACACACTTT.

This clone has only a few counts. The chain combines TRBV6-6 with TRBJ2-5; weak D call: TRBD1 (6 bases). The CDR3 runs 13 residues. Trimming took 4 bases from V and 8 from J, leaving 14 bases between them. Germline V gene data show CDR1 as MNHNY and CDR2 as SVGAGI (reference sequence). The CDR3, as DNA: TGTGCCAGCAGTTTGGACAGCTTCGGAACCCAGTACTTC. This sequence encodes CASSLDSFGTQYF.

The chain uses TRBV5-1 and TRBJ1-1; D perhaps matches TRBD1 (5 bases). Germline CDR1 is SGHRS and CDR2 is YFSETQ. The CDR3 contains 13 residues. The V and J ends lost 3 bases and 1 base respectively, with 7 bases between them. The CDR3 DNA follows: TGCGCCAGCAGCTCTCAGGGGAACACTGAAGCTTTCTTT. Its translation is CASSSQGNTEAFF.

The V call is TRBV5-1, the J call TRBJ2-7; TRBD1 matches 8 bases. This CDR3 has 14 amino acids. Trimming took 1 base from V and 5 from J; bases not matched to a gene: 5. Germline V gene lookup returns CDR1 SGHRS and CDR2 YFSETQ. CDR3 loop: CASSLTGGGNEQYF. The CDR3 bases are TGCGCCAGCAGCTTGACAGGGGGAGGCAACGAGCAGTACTTC.

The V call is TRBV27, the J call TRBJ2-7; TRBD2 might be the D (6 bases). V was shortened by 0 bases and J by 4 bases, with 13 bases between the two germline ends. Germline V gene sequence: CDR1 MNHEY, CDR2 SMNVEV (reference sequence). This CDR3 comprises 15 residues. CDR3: CASSLSAGFRYEQYF. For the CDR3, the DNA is TGTGCCAGCAGTTTATCCGCGGGATTTAGGTACGAGCAGTACTTC.

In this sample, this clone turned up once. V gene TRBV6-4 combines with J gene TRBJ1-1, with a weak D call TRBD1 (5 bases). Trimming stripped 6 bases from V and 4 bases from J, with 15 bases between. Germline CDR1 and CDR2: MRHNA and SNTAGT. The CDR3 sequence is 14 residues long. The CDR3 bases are TGTGCCAGCAGGGACATTTCAGTTGGCACTGAAGCTTTCTTT. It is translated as CASRDISVGTEAFF.

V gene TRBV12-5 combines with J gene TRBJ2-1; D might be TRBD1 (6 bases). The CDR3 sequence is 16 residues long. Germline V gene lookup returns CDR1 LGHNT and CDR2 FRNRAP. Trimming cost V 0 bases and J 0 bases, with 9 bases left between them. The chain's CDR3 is CASGLVQGGSYNEQFF. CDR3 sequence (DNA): TGTGCTAGTGGTTTGGTACAAGGGGGCTCCTACAATGAGCAGTTCTTC.

CDR3 bases: TGTGCCACCAGCCCCCCGTCGGGGTTTACTAGCACAGATACGCAGTATTTT. Translated: CATSPPSGFTSTDTQYF. The gene calls are TRBV15 and TRBJ2-3, with D tentatively TRBD2 (5 bases). Trimming removed 5 bases at V and 0 bases at J, with 18 bases between. The CDR3 extends over 17 amino acids. Germline V gene sequence: CDR1 LNHNV, CDR2 YYDKDF (reference sequence).

CDR3 nucleotide sequence: TGTGCCAGCCAGGGACAGGGTACCGGGGAGCTGTTTTTT. It encodes CASQGQGTGELFF. This sequence joins TRBV2 and TRBJ2-2; 9 nucleotides agree with TRBD1. The CDR3 runs 13 residues. Germline-derived CDR1 and CDR2 are SNHLY and FYNNEI. V trimming: 8 bases; J trimming: 5 bases; junction bases outside the gene matches: 3. The variable domain in full, with the rest retrieved from reference TRBV2 and TRBJ2-2, is EPEVTQTPSHQVTQMGQEVILRCVPISNHLYFYWYRQILGQKVEFLVSFYNNEISEKSEIFDDQFSVERPDGSNFTLKIRSTKLEDSAMYFCASQGQGTGELFFGEGSRLTVL.

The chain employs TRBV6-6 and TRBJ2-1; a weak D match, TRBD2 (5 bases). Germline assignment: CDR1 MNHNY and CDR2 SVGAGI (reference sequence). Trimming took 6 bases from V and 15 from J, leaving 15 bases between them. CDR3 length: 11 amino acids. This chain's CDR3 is CASSRGHTAFF. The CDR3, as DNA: TGTGCCAGCAGCCGAGGGCATACCGCGTTCTTC.